These 11 T cell receptor beta chains came from one sample sequenced in a study of memory CD4+ T cells and cytomegalovirus serostatus. Single viable CD3+CD4+CD8-CD45RO+ cells were sorted as the memory CD4+ T cells. Sequencing used immunoSEQ multiplex PCR; TCRdb keeps in-frame clones, though not all of them. The sample has about 57,000 clones; roughly 80% are singletons. Sequencing was performed on memory CD4+ T cells from blood. The receptors here all came from an adult in good health and CMV-seronegative.

The genes are TRBV6-6 and TRBJ2-7, with 9 bases identical to TRBD1. J lost 3 bases, V lost 6 bases, and 9 bases had no gene match. The length of the CDR3 is 15 residues. Germline CDR1 MNHNY, CDR2 SVGAGI (reference sequence). The CDR3 sequence: CASRSRGGQGYEQYF. The CDR3 DNA reads TGTGCCAGCAGGTCGAGGGGGGGACAGGGCTACGAGCAGTACTTC.

V and J are TRBV10-3 and TRBJ2-3; 10 bases line up with TRBD1. V lost 4 bases and J lost 5; bases outside the gene matches: 3. Per germline, CDR1 ENHRY and CDR2 SYGVKD. CDR3 length: 14 residues. CDR3 amino acids: CAISGQGARDTQYF. As DNA, the CDR3 is TGTGCCATCAGTGGACAGGGGGCAAGAGATACGCAGTATTTT.

The V gene is TRBV5-1, the J gene TRBJ2-5; 10 bases are a match to TRBD2. Germline CDR1 reads SGHRS; CDR2 reads YFSETQ. V lost 2 bases and J lost 4; bases outside the gene matches: 5. This CDR3 has 15 residues. CDR3 in DNA: TGCGCCAGCAGCTTACTAGCGGGAAGCGGAGAGACCCAGTACTTC. This codes for CASSLLAGSGETQYF.

The chain combines TRBV30 with TRBJ2-2, with D perhaps TRBD2 (5 bases). The V end was cut by 4 bases, the J end by 8 bases, with 14 bases between. The germline CDR1 and CDR2 sequences are GTSNPN and SVGIG (reference sequence). The CDR3 covers 13 residues. DNA of the CDR3: TGTGCCTGGAAGGACTTTCAGGTTGGGGAGCTGTTTTTT. Its translation: CAWKDFQVGELFF.

J is TRBJ2-7 and V is TRBV6-1; TRBD2 aligns across 11 bases. Germline CDR1 and CDR2: MNHNS and SASEGT. The CDR3 extends over 14 amino acids. J lost 7 bases, V lost 2 bases, and 4 bases had no gene match. CDR3 sequence reads: CASSETSGSYEQYF. The DNA of the CDR3 is TGTGCCAGCAGTGAAACTAGCGGGAGTTATGAGCAGTACTTC.

The chain combines TRBV5-4 with TRBJ2-7, with no clear D. Germline CDR1 reads SGHNT; CDR2 reads YYREEE (reference sequence). With 3 bases removed from V and 1 base from J, the gap between germline ends came to 5 bases. The CDR3 is 12 residues long. CDR3 DNA: TGTGCCAGCAGCTCCAGGTCCTACGAGCAGTACTTC. Its translation: CASSSRSYEQYF.

The rearrangement uses TRBV11-3 and TRBJ1-1; 8 nucleotides agree with TRBD1. V trimming: 5 bases; J trimming: 2 bases; junction bases outside the gene matches: 4. The CDR3 spans 14 residues. CDR1 SGHNT and CDR2 YENEEA come from the germline V gene. This chain's CDR3 is CASSRGQENTEAFF. The DNA for the CDR3 is TGTGCCAGCAGCCGGGGACAGGAAAACACTGAAGCTTTCTTT.

CDR3 DNA sequence: TGTGCCAGCAGTTTATCCGGGACAGGGCTTGAAAAACTGTTTTTT. It is translated as CASSLSGTGLEKLFF. The rearrangement links TRBV28 to TRBJ1-4; 9 positions agree with TRBD1. The CDR3 is 15 amino acids. V shed 1 base and J 7 bases; nucleotides not matched to a gene: 4. The germline V gene encodes CDR1 MDHEN and CDR2 SYDVKM.

This clone appeared a few times. The rearrangement links TRBV11-2 to TRBJ2-1; D is unresolved. Germline lookup yields CDR1 SGHAT and CDR2 FQNNGV. The CDR3 length is 15 residues. V shed 5 bases and J shed 0 bases, with 11 bases lying between them. The CDR3 DNA is TGTGCCAGCAGCCCCCGGCTCAGCTCCTACAATGAGCAGTTCTTC. It yields the protein CASSPRLSSYNEQFF.

This chain joins TRBV7-9 and TRBJ1-1, with D unresolved. Per the germline V gene, CDR1 is SEHNR and CDR2 is FQNEAQ (reference sequence). V lost 4 bases and J 1 base, leaving 13 bases between the germline ends. There are 15 residues in the CDR3. The CDR3 loop reads CASSSYPVPNTEAFF. In DNA, the CDR3 is TGTGCCAGCAGCTCGTACCCTGTTCCGAACACTGAAGCTTTCTTT.

The chain carries TRBV6-5 and TRBJ1-1, with D hard to call. V was pared by 4 bases and J by 1 base, with 7 bases between. Germline CDR1 reads MNHEY; CDR2 reads SVGAGI. The CDR3 covers 13 residues. CDR3 amino acids: CASSFDKNTEAFF. CDR3 bases: TGTGCCAGCAGTTTTGACAAGAACACTGAAGCTTTCTTT.